Listed below are T cell receptor beta chains from one sample, sequenced in a study of blood T cell repertoires in COVID-19. Some clones are missing from TCRdb's copy, which holds only in-frame ones; the method was immunoSEQ multiplex PCR. The sample records some 64,000 clones, roughly four fifths being singletons. What was sequenced was peripheral blood. Source of these receptors: a man in his 60s with acute or convalescent COVID-19. CDR3s include the opening cysteine and the closing phenylalanine or tryptophan. The D gene is left open where the match is weak. Clone size is shown for a subset of rows, as once, few, many or a class of expanded clone.

cdr3_aa	cdr3_nt	v_call	cdr3_length	clone_size	d_call	j_call
CASSFGDRGNTGELFF	TGCGCCAGCAGCTTTGGGGACAGGGGGAACACCGGGGAGCTGTTTTTT	TRBV5-1	16	-	TRBD1	TRBJ2-2
CASRPITGTDTQYF	TGTGCCAGCAGGCCTATCACGGGCACAGATACGCAGTATTTT	TRBV2	14	-	-	TRBJ2-3
CATSPRSGNTIYF	TGTGCCACCAGCCCCCGCTCTGGAAACACCATATATTTT	TRBV15	13	-	-	TRBJ1-3
CSASGYRVYEQYF	TGCAGTGCTAGTGGCTACAGGGTCTACGAGCAGTACTTC	TRBV20-1	13	-	-	TRBJ2-7
CASTSDRGREQYF	TGTGCCAGCACCTCGGACAGGGGGCGAGAGCAGTACTTC	TRBV28	13	-	TRBD1	TRBJ2-7
CASSPQPLTGEKLFF	TGTGCCAGCAGCCCCCAACCGTTAACAGGTGAAAAACTGTTTTTT	TRBV11-2	15	-	-	TRBJ1-4
CASSRHPMNTEAFF	TGTGCCAGCAGCCGACACCCCATGAACACTGAAGCTTTCTTT	TRBV5-5	14	-	-	TRBJ1-1
CASSGTVNTIYF	TGTGCCAGCAGCGGCACAGTTAACACCATATATTTT	TRBV6-6	12	-	-	TRBJ1-3
CASSYNQGSGGYTF	TGCGCCAGCAGCTACAACCAGGGTTCTGGGGGCTACACCTTC	TRBV5-1	14	-	-	TRBJ1-2
CASSVGGQGEKLFF	TGTGCCAGCAGCGTAGGCGGGCAAGGCGAAAAACTGTTTTTT	TRBV9	14	-	-	TRBJ1-4
CASLTGASYEQYF	TGTGCCTCTCTAACAGGGGCATCCTACGAGCAGTACTTC	TRBV30	13	-	TRBD1	TRBJ2-7
CASSQGQGNTEAFF	TGTGCCAGCAGCCAGGGACAGGGTAACACTGAAGCTTTCTTT	TRBV7-2	14	once	TRBD1	TRBJ1-1
CASSLFADTQYF	TGTGCCAGCAGTTTATTCGCAGATACGCAGTATTTT	TRBV12-3/TRBV12-4	12	-	-	TRBJ2-3
CASGPGQGRDTEAFF	TGTGCCAGCGGACCGGGACAGGGTAGAGACACTGAAGCTTTCTTT	TRBV19	15	-	TRBD1	TRBJ1-1
CASSFSRDNQPQHF	TGTGCCAGCAGTTTTTCCAGGGACAATCAGCCCCAGCATTTT	TRBV27	14	-	-	TRBJ1-5
CAWSEPGQINSPLHF	TGTGCCTGGAGTGAGCCGGGACAGATTAATTCACCCCTCCACTTT	TRBV30	15	-	TRBD1	TRBJ1-6
CASSRRSGTYEQYF	TGTGCCAGCAGCAGGAGGTCGGGTACCTACGAGCAGTACTTC	TRBV7-2	14	-	-	TRBJ2-7
CSASSQGGAYNEQFF	TGCAGTGCTAGTAGTCAGGGAGGGGCCTACAATGAGCAGTTCTTC	TRBV20-1	15	-	TRBD2	TRBJ2-1
CASSHNLAGGPYNEQFF	TGTGCCAGCAGCCACAACCTAGCGGGAGGTCCCTACAATGAGCAGTTCTTC	TRBV7-2	17	-	TRBD2	TRBJ2-1
CASSESLLAGNEQYF	TGTGCCAGCAGTGAATCCCTACTAGCGGGTAACGAGCAGTACTTC	TRBV2	15	-	TRBD2	TRBJ2-7
CASSLGRPTDTQYF	TGTGCCAGCAGCTTAGGGAGGCCTACAGATACGCAGTATTTT	TRBV7-8	14	-	-	TRBJ2-3
CASSLVEGGEQYF	TGTGCCAGCAGCTTAGTGGAGGGCGGCGAGCAGTACTTC	TRBV11-2	13	-	-	TRBJ2-7
CARIAKLSVSYEQYF	TGCGCCAGAATAGCCAAGCTATCGGTTTCCTACGAGCAGTACTTC	TRBV4-3	15	-	-	TRBJ2-7
CASSYSTGGELFF	TGTGCCAGCAGTTACTCGACTGGCGGGGAGCTGTTTTTT	TRBV6-5	13	-	-	TRBJ2-2
CASSQETSGPYEQYF	TGCGCCAGCAGCCAGGAGACTAGCGGGCCCTACGAGCAGTACTTC	TRBV4-1	15	-	TRBD2	TRBJ2-7
CASSYTQGAGELFF	TGTGCCAGCAGTTATACACAGGGGGCCGGGGAGCTGTTTTTT	TRBV6-5	14	-	TRBD1	TRBJ2-2
CASSSGQEMRGYTF	TGCGCCAGCAGCTCGGGACAGGAGATGAGGGGCTACACCTTC	TRBV4-1	14	few	TRBD1	TRBJ1-2
CAISDQSTEAFF	TGTGCCATCAGTGACCAATCCACTGAAGCTTTCTTT	TRBV10-3	12	-	-	TRBJ1-1
CASSLVYRGRGAPNSYEQYF	TGTGCCAGCAGCTTAGTATATCGGGGCAGGGGCGCCCCCAACTCCTACGAGCAGTACTTC	TRBV11-3	20	-	-	TRBJ2-7
CASSLPAPRGGRLFF	TGTGCCAGCAGCTTACCTGCCCCGCGGGGGGGGCGTCTGTTTTTT	TRBV11-2	15	-	TRBD2	TRBJ2-2
CASSYSSQGLDSPLHF	TGTGCCAGCAGTTACTCGTCACAGGGGCTAGATTCACCCCTCCACTTT	TRBV6-5	16	few	TRBD1	TRBJ1-6
CASSVMGQGGGELFF	TGTGCCAGCAGTGTTATGGGACAGGGTGGCGGGGAGCTGTTTTTT	TRBV2	15	-	TRBD1	TRBJ2-2
CASRGDYLDTQYF	TGTGCCAGCAGGGGGGACTACCTCGATACGCAGTATTTT	TRBV2	13	-	TRBD2	TRBJ2-3
CASTLGTLGSYTF	TGTGCCAGCACTCTCGGGACTCTCGGGAGCTACACCTTC	TRBV6-5	13	-	-	TRBJ1-2